The source of this T cell receptor beta chain is a study of CD8+ T cells in alopecia areata. Overall study findings and caveats: Across lesional scalp, and particularly alopecia totalis/universalis, clonality surpassed that of normal scalp.

A word on this clone: The antigen remains undetermined.

After isolation, RNA underwent reverse transcription to generate cDNA as the sequencing template. Produced via immunoSEQ multiplex PCR; TCRdb's table is partial and in-frame only. This table has approximately 99,000 clones, 58% appearing once. Lesional scalp punch biopsies and peripheral blood came from alopecia areata patients. From PBMCs, CD4+ and CD8+ T cells were sorted. This CDR3 is built from 15 residues. V trimming: 4 bases; J trimming: 2 bases; junction bases outside the gene matches: 8. CDR1 SGHRS and CDR2 YFSETQ come from the germline V gene. The sequencing sample was made of NKG2D-low CD8+ T cells sorted from blood. The chain couples TRBV5-1 to TRBJ2-7; the match to TRBD2 covers 8 bases. The receptor was derived from a human donor with alopecia areata. The CDR3 region has the DNA TGCGCCAGCAGCCTCCGACTAGCGCCCACCTACGAGCAGTACTTC. Protein sequence: CASSLRLAPTYEQYF.